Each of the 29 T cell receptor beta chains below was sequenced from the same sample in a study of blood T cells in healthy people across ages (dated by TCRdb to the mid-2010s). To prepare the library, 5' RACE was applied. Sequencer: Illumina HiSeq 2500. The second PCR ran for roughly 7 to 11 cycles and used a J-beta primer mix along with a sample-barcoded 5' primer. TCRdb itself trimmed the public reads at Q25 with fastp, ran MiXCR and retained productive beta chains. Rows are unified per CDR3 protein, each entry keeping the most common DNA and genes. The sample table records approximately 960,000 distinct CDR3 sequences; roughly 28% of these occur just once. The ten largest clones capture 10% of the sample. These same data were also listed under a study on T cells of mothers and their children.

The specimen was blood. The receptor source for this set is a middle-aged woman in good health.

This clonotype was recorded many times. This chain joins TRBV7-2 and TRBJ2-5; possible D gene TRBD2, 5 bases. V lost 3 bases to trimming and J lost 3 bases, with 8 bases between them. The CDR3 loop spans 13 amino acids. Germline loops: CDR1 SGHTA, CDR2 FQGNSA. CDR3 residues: CASSFSGKETQYF. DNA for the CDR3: TGTGCCAGCAGCTTCTCGGGGAAAGAGACCCAGTACTTC.

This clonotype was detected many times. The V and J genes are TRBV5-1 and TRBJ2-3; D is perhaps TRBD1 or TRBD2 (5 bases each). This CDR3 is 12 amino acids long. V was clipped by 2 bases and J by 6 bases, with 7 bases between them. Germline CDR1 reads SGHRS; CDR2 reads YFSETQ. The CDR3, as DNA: TGCGCCAGCAGCTTCGGGGACGATACGCAGTATTTT. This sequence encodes CASSFGDDTQYF.

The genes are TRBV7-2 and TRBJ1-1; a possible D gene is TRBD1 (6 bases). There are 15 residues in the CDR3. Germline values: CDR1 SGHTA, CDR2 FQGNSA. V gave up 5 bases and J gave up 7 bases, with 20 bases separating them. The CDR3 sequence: CASSPDGGAGIEAFF. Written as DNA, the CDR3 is TGTGCCAGCAGCCCCGATGGGGGGGCTGGAATTGAAGCTTTCTTT.

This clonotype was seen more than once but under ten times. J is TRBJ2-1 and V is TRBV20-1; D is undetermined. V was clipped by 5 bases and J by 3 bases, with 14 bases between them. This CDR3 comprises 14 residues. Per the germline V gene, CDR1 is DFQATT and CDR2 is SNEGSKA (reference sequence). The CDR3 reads CSAGPTQDYNEQFF. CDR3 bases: TGCAGTGCTGGACCGACCCAAGACTACAATGAGCAGTTCTTC.

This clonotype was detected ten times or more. CDR3 sequence: CSARDWDSNNSPLHF. The CDR3 nucleotides read TGCAGTGCTAGAGATTGGGACAGTAATAATTCACCCCTCCACTTT. The chain uses TRBV20-1 and TRBJ1-6; 7 bases line up with TRBD1. Germline loops: CDR1 DFQATT, CDR2 SNEGSKA (reference sequence). The ends lost 0 bases at V and 5 bases at J; junction bases unmatched: 4. This CDR3 spans 15 amino acids.

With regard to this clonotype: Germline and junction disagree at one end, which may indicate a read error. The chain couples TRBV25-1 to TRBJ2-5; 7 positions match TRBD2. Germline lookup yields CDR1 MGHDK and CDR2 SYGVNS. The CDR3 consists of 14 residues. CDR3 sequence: CTSSDGGRQETQYF. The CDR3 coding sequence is TGTACCAGCTCAGACGGGGGGAGGCAAGAGACCCAGTACTTC.

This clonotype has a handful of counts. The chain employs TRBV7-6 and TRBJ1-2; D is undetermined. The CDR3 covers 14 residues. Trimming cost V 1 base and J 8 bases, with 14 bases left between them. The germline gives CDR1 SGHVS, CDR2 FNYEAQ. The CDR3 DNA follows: TGTGCCAGCAGCTTAGGGCCAACAGTGACGGGCTACACCTTC. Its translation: CASSLGPTVTGYTF.

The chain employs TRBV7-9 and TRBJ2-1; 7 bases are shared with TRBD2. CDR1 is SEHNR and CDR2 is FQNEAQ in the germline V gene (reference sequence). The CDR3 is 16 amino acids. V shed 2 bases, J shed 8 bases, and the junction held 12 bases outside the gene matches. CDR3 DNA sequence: TGTGCCAGCAGCTTATCGGGTGGGAGGGCCGTGTATGAGCAGTTCTTC. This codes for CASSLSGGRAVYEQFF.

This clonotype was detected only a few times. The CDR3 region is CSALPGTDTQYF. CDR3 nucleotide sequence: TGCAGCGCCCTCCCCGGGACAGATACGCAGTATTTT. The chain carries TRBV29-1 and TRBJ2-3; D is ambiguous. V shed 7 bases and J shed 3 bases, with 11 bases lying between them. The CDR3 spans 12 residues. Germline V gene sequence: CDR1 SQVTM, CDR2 ANQGSEA.

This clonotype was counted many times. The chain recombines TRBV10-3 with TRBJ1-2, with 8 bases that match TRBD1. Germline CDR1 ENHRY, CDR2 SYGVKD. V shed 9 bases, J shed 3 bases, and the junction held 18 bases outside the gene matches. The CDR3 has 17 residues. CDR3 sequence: CAIKASAGNRGYYGYTF. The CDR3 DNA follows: TGTGCCATTAAGGCGTCGGCGGGGAACAGGGGGTACTATGGCTACACCTTC.

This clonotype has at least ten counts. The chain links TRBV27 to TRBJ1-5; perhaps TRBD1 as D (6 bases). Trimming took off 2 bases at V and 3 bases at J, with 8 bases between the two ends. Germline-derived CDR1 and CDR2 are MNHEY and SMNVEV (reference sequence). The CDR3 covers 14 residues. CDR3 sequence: CASSLEGVNQPQHF. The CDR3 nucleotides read TGTGCCAGCAGTTTAGAGGGGGTCAATCAGCCCCAGCATTTT.

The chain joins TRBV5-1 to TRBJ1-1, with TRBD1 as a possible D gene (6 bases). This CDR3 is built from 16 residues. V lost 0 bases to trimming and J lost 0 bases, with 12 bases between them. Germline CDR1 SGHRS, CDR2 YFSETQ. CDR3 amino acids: CASSLDGRGLNTEAFF. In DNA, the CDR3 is TGCGCCAGCAGCTTGGATGGCAGGGGCTTGAACACTGAAGCTTTCTTT.

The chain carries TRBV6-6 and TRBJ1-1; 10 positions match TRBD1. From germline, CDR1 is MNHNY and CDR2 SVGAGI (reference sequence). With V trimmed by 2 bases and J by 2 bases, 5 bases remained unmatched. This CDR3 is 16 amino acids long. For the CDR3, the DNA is TGTGCCAGCAGTTACGAGACAGGGGGCTTTAACACTGAAGCTTTCTTT. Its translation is CASSYETGGFNTEAFF.

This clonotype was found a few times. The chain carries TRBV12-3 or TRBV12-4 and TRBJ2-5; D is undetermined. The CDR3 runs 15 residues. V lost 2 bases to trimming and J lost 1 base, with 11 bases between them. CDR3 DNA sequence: TGTGCCAGCAGTTTATCAGCAATCCGCCAAGAGACCCAGTACTTC. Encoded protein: CASSLSAIRQETQYF.

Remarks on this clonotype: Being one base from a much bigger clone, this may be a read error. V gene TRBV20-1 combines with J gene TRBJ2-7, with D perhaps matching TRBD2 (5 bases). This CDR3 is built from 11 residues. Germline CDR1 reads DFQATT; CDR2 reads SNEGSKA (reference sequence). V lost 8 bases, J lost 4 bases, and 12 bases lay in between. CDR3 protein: CSTGVAYEQYF. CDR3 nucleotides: TGCAGTACCGGGGTAGCTTACGAGCAGTACTTC.

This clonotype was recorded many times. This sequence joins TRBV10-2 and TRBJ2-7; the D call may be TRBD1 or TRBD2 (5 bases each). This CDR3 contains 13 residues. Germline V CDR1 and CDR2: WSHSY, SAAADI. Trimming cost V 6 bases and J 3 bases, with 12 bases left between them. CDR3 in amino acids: CASRFRDGYEQYF. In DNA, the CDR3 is TGCGCCAGCAGGTTCCGGGACGGCTACGAGCAGTACTTC.

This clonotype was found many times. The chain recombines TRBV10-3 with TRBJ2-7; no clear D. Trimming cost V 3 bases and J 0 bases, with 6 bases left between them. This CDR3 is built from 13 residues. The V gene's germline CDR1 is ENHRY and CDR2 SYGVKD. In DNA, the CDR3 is TGTGCCATCAGTGACAGGAGCTCCTACGAGCAGTACTTC. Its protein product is CAISDRSSYEQYF.

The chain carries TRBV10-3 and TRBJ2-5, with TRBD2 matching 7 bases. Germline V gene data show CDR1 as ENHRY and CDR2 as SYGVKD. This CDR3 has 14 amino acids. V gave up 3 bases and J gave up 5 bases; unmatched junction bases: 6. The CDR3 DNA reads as TGTGCCATCAGTGAAAGCGGGACTACCGAGACCCAGTACTTC. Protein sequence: CAISESGTTETQYF.

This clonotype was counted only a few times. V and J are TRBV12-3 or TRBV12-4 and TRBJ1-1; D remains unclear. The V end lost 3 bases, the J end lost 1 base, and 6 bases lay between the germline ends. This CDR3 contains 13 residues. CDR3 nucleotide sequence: TGTGCCAGCAGTTTTGCCTCGAACACTGAAGCTTTCTTT. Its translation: CASSFASNTEAFF.

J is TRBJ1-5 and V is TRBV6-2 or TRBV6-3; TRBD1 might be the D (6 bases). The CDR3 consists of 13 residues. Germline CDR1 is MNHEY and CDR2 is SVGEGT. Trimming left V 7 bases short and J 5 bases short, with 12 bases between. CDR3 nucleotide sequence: TGTGCCAGCACACCTTCAGGGGATCAGCCCCAGCATTTT. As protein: CASTPSGDQPQHF.

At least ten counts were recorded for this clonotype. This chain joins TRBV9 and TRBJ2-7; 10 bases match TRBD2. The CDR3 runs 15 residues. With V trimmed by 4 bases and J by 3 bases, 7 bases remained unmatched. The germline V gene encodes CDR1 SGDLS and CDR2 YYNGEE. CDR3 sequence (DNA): TGTGCCAGCAGCCCTAGCGGGGGCCTGGACTACGAGCAGTACTTC. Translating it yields CASSPSGGLDYEQYF.

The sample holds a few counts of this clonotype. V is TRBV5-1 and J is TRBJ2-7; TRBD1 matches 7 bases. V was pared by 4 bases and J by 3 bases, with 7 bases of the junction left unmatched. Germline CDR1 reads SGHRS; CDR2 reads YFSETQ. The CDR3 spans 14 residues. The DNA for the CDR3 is TGCGCCAGCAGCCCCCGGGACAGCGGCTACGAGCAGTACTTC. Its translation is CASSPRDSGYEQYF. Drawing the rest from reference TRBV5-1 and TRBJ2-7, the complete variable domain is KAGVTQTPRYLIKTRGQQVTLSCSPISGHRSVSWYQQTPGQGLQFLFEYFSETQRNKGNFPGRFSGRQFSNSRSEMNVSTLELGDSALYLCASSPRDSGYEQYFGPGTRLTVT.

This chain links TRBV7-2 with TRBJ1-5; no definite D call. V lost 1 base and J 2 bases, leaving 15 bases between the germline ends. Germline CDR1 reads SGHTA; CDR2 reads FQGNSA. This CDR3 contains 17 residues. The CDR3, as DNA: TGTGCCAGCAGCTTAGTTAATGCGGCCGTCCGCAATCAGCCCCAGCATTTT. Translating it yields CASSLVNAAVRNQPQHF.

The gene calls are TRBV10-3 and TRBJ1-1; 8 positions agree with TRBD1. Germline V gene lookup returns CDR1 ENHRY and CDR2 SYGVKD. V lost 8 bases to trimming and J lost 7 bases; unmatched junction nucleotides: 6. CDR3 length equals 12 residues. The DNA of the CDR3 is TGTGCCATCCGACAGGACAGGGTTGAAGCTTTCTTT. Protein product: CAIRQDRVEAFF.

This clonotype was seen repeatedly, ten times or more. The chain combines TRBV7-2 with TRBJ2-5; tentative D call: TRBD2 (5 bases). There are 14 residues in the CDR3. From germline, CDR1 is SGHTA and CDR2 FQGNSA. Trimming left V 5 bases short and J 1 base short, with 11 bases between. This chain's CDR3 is CASSTLGSQETQYF. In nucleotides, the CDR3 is TGTGCCAGCAGCACCCTTGGGAGCCAAGAGACCCAGTACTTC.

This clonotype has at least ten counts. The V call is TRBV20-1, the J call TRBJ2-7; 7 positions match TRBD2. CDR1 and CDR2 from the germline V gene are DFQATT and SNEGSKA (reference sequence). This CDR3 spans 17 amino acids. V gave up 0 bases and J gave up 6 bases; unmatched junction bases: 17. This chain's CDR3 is CSARDPLERGPSGEQYF. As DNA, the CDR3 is TGCAGTGCTAGAGATCCCCTCGAGCGGGGCCCATCGGGCGAGCAGTACTTC.

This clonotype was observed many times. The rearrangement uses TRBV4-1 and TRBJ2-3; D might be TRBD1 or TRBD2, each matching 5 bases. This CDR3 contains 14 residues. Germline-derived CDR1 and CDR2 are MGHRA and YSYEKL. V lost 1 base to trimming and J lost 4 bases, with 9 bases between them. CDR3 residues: CASSQGGAPDTQYF. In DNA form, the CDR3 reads TGCGCCAGCAGCCAAGGAGGGGCCCCAGATACGCAGTATTTT.

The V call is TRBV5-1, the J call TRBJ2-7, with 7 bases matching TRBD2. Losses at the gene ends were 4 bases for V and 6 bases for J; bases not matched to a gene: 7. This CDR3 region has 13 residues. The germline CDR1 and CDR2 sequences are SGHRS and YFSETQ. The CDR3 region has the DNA TGCGCCAGCAGCCCCGGGACTACGGGCGAGCAGTACTTC. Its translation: CASSPGTTGEQYF.

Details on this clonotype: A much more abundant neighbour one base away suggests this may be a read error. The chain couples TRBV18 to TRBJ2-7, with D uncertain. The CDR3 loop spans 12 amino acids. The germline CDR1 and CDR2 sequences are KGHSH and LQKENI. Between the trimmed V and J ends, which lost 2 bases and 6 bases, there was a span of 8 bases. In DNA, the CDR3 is TGTGCCAGCTCACCAAAAGGCTGCGAGCAGTACTTC. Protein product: CASSPKGCEQYF. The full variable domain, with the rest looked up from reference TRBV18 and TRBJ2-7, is NAGVMQNPRHLVRRRGQEARLRCSPMKGHSHVYWYRQLPEEGLKFMVYLQKENIIDESGMPKERFSAEFPKEGPSILRIQQVVRGDSAAYFCASSPKGCEQYFGPGTRLTVT.